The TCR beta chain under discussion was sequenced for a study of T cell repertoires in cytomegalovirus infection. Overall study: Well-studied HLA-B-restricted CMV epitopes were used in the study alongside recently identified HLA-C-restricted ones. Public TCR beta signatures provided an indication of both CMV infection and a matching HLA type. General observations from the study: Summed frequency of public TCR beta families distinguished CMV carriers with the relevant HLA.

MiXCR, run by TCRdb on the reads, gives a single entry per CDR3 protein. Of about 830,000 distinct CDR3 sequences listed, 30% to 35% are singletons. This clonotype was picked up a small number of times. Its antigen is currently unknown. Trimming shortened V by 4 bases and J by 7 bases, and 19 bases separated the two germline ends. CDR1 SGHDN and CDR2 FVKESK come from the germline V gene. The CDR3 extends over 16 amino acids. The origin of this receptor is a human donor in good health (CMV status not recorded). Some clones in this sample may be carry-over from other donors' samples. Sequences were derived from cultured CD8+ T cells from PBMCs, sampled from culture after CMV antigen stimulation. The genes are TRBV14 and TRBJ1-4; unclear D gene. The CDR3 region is CASSPGVRGKGEKLFF. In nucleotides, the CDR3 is TGTGCCAGCAGCCCTGGGGTGAGAGGGAAAGGTGAAAAACTGTTTTTT.